A selection of T cell receptor beta chains follows, all from one sample in a study of shared clonotypes between healthy human individuals. Data came from immunoSEQ multiplex PCR; TCRdb stores just in-frame clones and leaves some out. The table has about 800,000 clones, about 96% seen once. The sample taken for sequencing was naive CD8+ T cells sorted from blood. Receptors originate from a man in his thirties or forties in good health. CDR3s include the opening cysteine and the closing phenylalanine or tryptophan.

j_call v_call cdr3_aa
TRBJ1-1 TRBV7-2 CASSPGPRSEAFF
TRBJ2-7 TRBV4-1 CASSQDPDEQYF
TRBJ1-4 TRBV10-2 CASSERQGLNEKLFF
TRBJ2-7 TRBV7-9 CASSSQQGPREQYF
TRBJ2-1 TRBV5-1 CASSSRQVVDYNEQFF
TRBJ2-7 TRBV6-1 CASMSQAGYEQYF
TRBJ1-4 TRBV10-3 CAISVLGQGGRNEKLFF
TRBJ1-1 TRBV30 CAWSPGAEAFF
TRBJ2-1 TRBV27 CASSLSIRGNEQFF
TRBJ2-7 TRBV7-9 CASSVIGGYEQYF
TRBJ2-1 TRBV19 CASKNRDSYNEQFF
TRBJ1-4 TRBV7-9 CASSKVYEKLFF
TRBJ1-5 TRBV7-8 CASSPSGGTGQPQHF
TRBJ2-7 TRBV27 CASSLSAAPGYEQYF
TRBJ2-3 TRBV7-2 CASSLGVQTGDTQYF
TRBJ2-7 TRBV6-5 CASSYGGTSYEQYF
TRBJ2-7 TRBV7-6 CASSFYREAALEQYF
TRBJ2-7 TRBV2 CASTGTSGMGEQYF
TRBJ1-5 TRBV4-1 CASSQDPGYSNQPQHF
TRBJ2-3 TRBV5-1 CASTLRGVSTDTQYF
TRBJ2-3 TRBV4-2 CASSQFYTDTQYF
TRBJ2-7 TRBV4-1 CASSQVTLPGWQYF
TRBJ2-7 TRBV6-6 CASSYLVLGGEQYF
TRBJ1-4 TRBV28 CASSSRTLGSTNEKLFF
TRBJ2-1 TRBV7-9 CASSFPLAGEGNYNEQFF
TRBJ2-3 TRBV9 CASSSQGETDTQYF
TRBJ2-7 TRBV2 CASSVRTSGITISYEQYF
TRBJ2-1 TRBV27 CASSLFRTYNEQFF
TRBJ1-2 TRBV7-6 CASSSPDRAYGYTF
TRBJ2-7 TRBV28 CASTSLQGTYEQYF
TRBJ2-3 TRBV10-2 CASSDGAGATDTQYF
TRBJ2-5 TRBV29-1 CSGATGTSAQYF
TRBJ2-3 TRBV4-3 CASSQDPLAEGGSTDTQYF
TRBJ1-3 TRBV7-9 CASSLGGRRTGNTIYF
TRBJ2-7 TRBV6-5 CASSPGDTPYEQYF
TRBJ1-4 TRBV5-1 CASRTENEKLFF
TRBJ2-2 TRBV28 CASTLTGGTGELFF
TRBJ1-4 TRBV30 CAWSVGTQGNEKLFF
TRBJ1-5 TRBV19 CASSMRTASPIRGNQPQHF